These 21 T cell receptor beta chains were sequenced from one sample in a study of blood T cell repertoires in COVID-19. Assay: immunoSEQ multiplex PCR; the TCRdb copy retains only in-frame clones and omits some. The sample shows about 95,000 clones, roughly 90% of them seen only once. Source material: peripheral blood. These receptors were collected from a woman aged 70-85 years with acute or convalescent COVID-19.

The chain is built from TRBV5-5 and TRBJ2-6, with D tentatively TRBD2 (6 bases). Germline lookup yields CDR1 SGHKS and CDR2 YYEKEE (reference sequence). This CDR3 comprises 17 residues. Trimming left V 4 bases short and J 0 bases short, with 14 bases between. This CDR3 reads CASSPPGVSSGANVLTF. The CDR3 DNA is TGTGCCAGCAGCCCTCCGGGGGTTAGCTCTGGGGCCAACGTCCTGACTTTC.

CDR3 protein: CASSLPDSHSNQPQHF. As DNA, the CDR3 is TGTGCCAGCAGTTTACCGGACAGCCATAGCAATCAGCCCCAGCATTTT. The chain employs TRBV28 and TRBJ1-5, with D tentatively TRBD1 (6 bases). The ends were cut back, 2 bases at V and 0 bases at J, with 11 bases in the middle. CDR1 is MDHEN and CDR2 is SYDVKM in the germline V gene. CDR3 length equals 16 residues.

The CDR3 region is CASSSTGRDGELFF. DNA of the CDR3: TGCGCCAGCAGCTCGACAGGGCGTGACGGGGAGCTGTTTTTT. The chain uses TRBV5-1 and TRBJ2-2; TRBD1 aligns across 7 bases. V was pared by 3 bases and J by 7 bases, with 6 bases of the junction left unmatched. Germline CDR1 reads SGHRS; CDR2 reads YFSETQ. This CDR3 is 14 amino acids long.

The chain joins TRBV5-6 to TRBJ2-6, with TRBD1 identical over 7 bases. V lost 4 bases to trimming and J lost 1 base; unmatched junction nucleotides: 5. This CDR3 is 16 amino acids long. CDR1 and CDR2 from the germline V gene are SGHDT and YYEEEE. The CDR3 spells CASSPPGGSGANVLTF. CDR3 DNA: TGTGCCAGCAGCCCCCCAGGGGGATCTGGGGCCAACGTCCTGACTTTC.

The chain carries TRBV28 and TRBJ1-2; D is uncertain. This CDR3 is built from 11 residues. V lost 6 bases to trimming and J lost 6 bases, with 8 bases between them. Looked up from germline, CDR1 is MDHEN and CDR2 is SYDVKM. CDR3 sequence reads: CASSVRDGYTF. The CDR3 nucleotides read TGTGCCAGCAGCGTGAGGGATGGCTACACCTTC.

V gene TRBV18 combines with J gene TRBJ1-4, with no clear D. The V gene's germline CDR1 is KGHSH and CDR2 LQKENI. V was trimmed by 4 bases and J by 6 bases, leaving 15 bases between them. This CDR3 region has 15 residues. The CDR3 DNA follows: TGTGCCAGCTCACTCCCCGGGTTTCGGGATGAAAAACTGTTTTTT. Its protein is CASSLPGFRDEKLFF.

The chain uses TRBV4-2 and TRBJ2-2; 8 bases line up with TRBD2. The CDR3 contains 17 residues. Trimming removed 0 bases from V and 7 bases from J; junction bases left unmatched: 10. Germline CDR1 and CDR2: LGHNA and YNFKEQ. CDR3 amino acids: CASSQDLWLAGGGELFF. The CDR3 bases are TGTGCCAGCAGCCAAGATCTATGGCTAGCGGGTGGCGGGGAGCTGTTTTTT.

The rearrangement uses TRBV3-1 (or the pseudogene TRBV3-2) and TRBJ2-2, with no clear D. The CDR3 totals 14 residues. Germline assignment: CDR1 LGHDT and CDR2 YNNKEL (reference sequence). V gave up 7 bases and J gave up 3 bases, with 12 bases separating them. CDR3 DNA sequence: TGTGCCAGCACCCCCCGAAGCGACACCGGGGAGCTGTTTTTT. This translates into CASTPRSDTGELFF.

The chain combines TRBV28 with TRBJ1-2; weak D call: TRBD1 (6 bases). Germline V gene lookup returns CDR1 MDHEN and CDR2 SYDVKM. V was shortened by 8 bases and J by 6 bases, with 13 bases between the two germline ends. The CDR3 covers 12 residues. CDR3 in amino acids: CASGQRRNGYTF. CDR3 in DNA: TGTGCCAGCGGACAGCGTAGGAATGGCTACACCTTC.

The rearrangement links TRBV7-9 to TRBJ1-2; D may be TRBD1 (5 bases). CDR1 is SEHNR and CDR2 is FQNEAQ in the germline V gene (reference sequence). The CDR3 covers 13 residues. V lost 1 base and J 6 bases, leaving 9 bases between the germline ends. The CDR3 sequence is CASSLVQGDGYTF. CDR3 in DNA: TGTGCCAGCAGCTTAGTGCAGGGTGATGGCTACACCTTC.

V usage is TRBV28 and J usage is TRBJ1-3; D unresolved. Trimming shortened V by 6 bases and J by 2 bases, and 14 bases separated the two germline ends. Germline CDR1 and CDR2: MDHEN and SYDVKM. This CDR3 spans 15 amino acids. The CDR3 region has the DNA TGTGCCAGCAGAACAAGCGGGGTTCCTGGAAACACCATATATTTT. Amino acids: CASRTSGVPGNTIYF.

In this sample, this clone turned up once. J is TRBJ2-2 and V is TRBV7-9; maybe TRBD1 (5 bases). This CDR3 spans 14 amino acids. Germline CDR1 SEHNR, CDR2 FQNEAQ (reference sequence). Trimming took 5 bases from V and 1 from J, leaving 8 bases between them. The CDR3 region is CASSLTGNTGELFF. In nucleotides, the CDR3 is TGTGCCAGCAGCCTAACAGGGAACACCGGGGAGCTGTTTTTT.

The J gene is TRBJ2-2, the V gene TRBV6-1; 8 bases fit TRBD1. Germline V CDR1 and CDR2: MNHNS, SASEGT. The ends lost 0 bases at V and 1 base at J; junction bases unmatched: 10. CDR3 length: 19 amino acids. The CDR3 DNA reads TGTGCCAGCAGTGAAGCTATCCCCACCGGGACAGGGAACACCGGGGAGCTGTTTTTT. Its translation is CASSEAIPTGTGNTGELFF.

CDR3 sequence reads: CSPPGAGGYTF. In DNA form, the CDR3 reads TGCAGCCCCCCCGGGGCGGGGGGCTACACCTTC. The rearrangement links TRBV20-1 to TRBJ1-2; D may be TRBD1 (5 bases). Germline V gene sequence: CDR1 DFQATT, CDR2 SNEGSKA (reference sequence). This CDR3 is 11 amino acids long.

This clone has a handful of counts. This may be a read error: a much more frequent sequence differs by one nucleotide. Within the sample, other DNA sequences also encode this same CDR3. V and J are TRBV6-5 and TRBJ1-2; TRBD1 matches 10 bases. The ends lost 2 bases at V and 7 bases at J; junction bases unmatched: 4. The germline V gene has CDR1 MNHEY and CDR2 SVGAGI. This CDR3 comprises 14 residues. CDR3 nucleotide sequence: TGTGCCAGCAGTTACACGGGACAGGGGAGTGGCTACACCTTC. It is translated as CASSYTGQGSGYTF.

CDR3 in amino acids: CASKRTRATNNEQFF. The CDR3, as DNA: TGTGCCAGCAAACGTACTAGGGCGACGAACAATGAGCAGTTCTTC. The rearrangement joins TRBV27 to TRBJ2-1, with D perhaps TRBD2 (5 bases). The CDR3 contains 15 residues. V was pared by 7 bases and J by 5 bases, with 18 bases between. CDR1 MNHEY and CDR2 SMNVEV come from the germline V gene (reference sequence).

The genes are TRBV27 and TRBJ2-3; D is possibly TRBD2 (6 bases). CDR1 and CDR2 (germline): MNHEY, SMNVEV (reference sequence). The CDR3 spans 16 residues. Trimming left V 6 bases short and J 3 bases short, with 19 bases between. The CDR3 loop reads CASSQTRLGWTDTQYF. In DNA, the CDR3 is TGTGCCAGCAGCCAGACTAGGCTGGGTTGGACAGATACGCAGTATTTT.

This chain links TRBV6-2 or TRBV6-3 with TRBJ2-7; perhaps TRBD2 as D (6 bases). The germline V gene encodes CDR1 MNHEY and CDR2 SVGEGT. V lost 2 bases to trimming and J lost 0 bases, with 17 bases between them. The CDR3 has 17 amino acids. The CDR3 loop reads CASSYGVLRGYSYEQYF. The CDR3 region has the DNA TGTGCCAGCAGTTACGGGGTTTTGCGGGGATACTCCTACGAGCAGTACTTC.

This sequence joins TRBV11-2 and TRBJ2-3, with 9 bases aligning to TRBD2. Germline-derived CDR1 and CDR2 are SGHAT and FQNNGV. The V gene end was trimmed by 5 bases and the J gene end by 4 bases; junction bases not matched to a gene: 10. The CDR3 is 16 residues long. The chain's CDR3 is CASSAGTSLFADTQYF. The CDR3 DNA reads as TGTGCCAGCAGCGCCGGGACTAGCCTTTTCGCAGATACGCAGTATTTT.

The genes are TRBV19 and TRBJ2-1, with 9 nucleotides matching TRBD1. The CDR3 is 14 residues long. Per the germline V gene, CDR1 is LNHDA and CDR2 is SQIVND (reference sequence). With V trimmed by 8 bases and J by 0 bases, 2 bases remained unmatched. The CDR3 DNA sequence: TGTGCCAGTGCGACAGGGGGCTCCTACAATGAGCAGTTCTTC. It translates to CASATGGSYNEQFF.

The gene calls are TRBV29-1 and TRBJ2-1; 10 bases fit TRBD1. The CDR3 consists of 13 residues. Germline CDR1 SQVTM, CDR2 ANQGSEA. V lost 4 bases to trimming and J lost 9 bases; unmatched junction nucleotides: 6. In DNA, the CDR3 is TGCAGCGTTGGGGACAGGGGCGGCGGTGAGCAGTTCTTC. It codes for CSVGDRGGGEQFF.